Listed here are 10 T cell receptor beta chains from one sample, sequenced in a study of response to subunit inactivated influenza vaccine (dated by TCRdb to between 2018 and 2020). Library generation was performed with RT-PCR. The data were produced on an Illumina HiSeq 2500. TCRdb's own reprocessing of the public reads used fastp at Q25 and MiXCR and kept productive beta chains. Under each unique CDR3 protein, matching rows form one entry showing the most common genes and DNA. Within this sample are 530,000 or so distinct CDR3 sequences, with about 25% of them counted one time only. 1.5% to 2% of the sample goes to the ten largest clones. The source material was CD4+ T cells sorted from PBMCs, sampled roughly 5 days after vaccination. The receptors derive from a man aged 45-60 years who received an inactivated influenza vaccine. Donor details come from another sample of the same person, matched by shared clones.

V is TRBV27 and J is TRBJ1-2; 7 bases match TRBD1. The length of the CDR3 is 14 residues. V shed 3 bases and J 6 bases; nucleotides not matched to a gene: 7. Germline CDR1 reads MNHEY; CDR2 reads SMNVEV (reference sequence). CDR3 sequence: CASSFRGTVNGYTF. The CDR3 nucleotides are TGTGCCAGCAGTTTCAGGGGGACAGTCAATGGCTACACCTTC.

This chain connects TRBV10-3 to TRBJ2-2; D gene unclear. This CDR3 is built from 15 residues. V lost 7 bases and J 6 bases, leaving 18 bases between the germline ends. Germline V lookup: CDR1 ENHRY, CDR2 SYGVKD. Here the CDR3 reads CAIMTSGASAGELFF. The CDR3 coding sequence is TGTGCCATCATGACGTCTGGAGCGTCGGCCGGGGAGCTGTTTTTT.

This clonotype was picked up a small number of times. J is TRBJ2-1 and V is TRBV5-1; 8 bases map to TRBD2. The CDR3 loop spans 15 amino acids. J gave up 3 bases and V 4 bases, and 6 bases lay outside the gene matches. Germline assignment: CDR1 SGHRS and CDR2 YFSETQ. The DNA for the CDR3 is TGCGCCAGCAGCCCGCGGGGGGACTACTACAATGAGCAGTTCTTC. It encodes CASSPRGDYYNEQFF.

The gene calls are TRBV4-3 and TRBJ1-5; D uncertain. The CDR3 consists of 15 residues. Germline V gene sequence: CDR1 LGHNA, CDR2 YSLEER. Trimming took 0 bases from V and 6 from J, leaving 12 bases between them. This chain's CDR3 is CASSQDVGAGQPQHF. CDR3 in DNA: TGCGCCAGCAGCCAAGATGTTGGAGCCGGTCAGCCCCAGCATTTT.

This clonotype was counted a few times. The genes are TRBV4-3 and TRBJ2-2; TRBD2 aligns across 13 bases. Germline V gene data show CDR1 as LGHNA and CDR2 as YSLEER. The CDR3 spans 18 residues. J lost 1 base, V lost 3 bases, and 5 bases had no gene match. In nucleotides, the CDR3 is TGCGCCAGCAGCCAGGGGACTAGCGGGACTATGAACACCGGGGAGCTGTTTTTT. Encoded protein: CASSQGTSGTMNTGELFF.

This clonotype was seen a handful of times. The chain has TRBV20-1 and TRBJ1-2; D gene uncertain. V was trimmed by 8 bases and J by 2 bases, leaving 9 bases between them. This CDR3 has 11 residues. Germline CDR1 is DFQATT and CDR2 is SNEGSKA (reference sequence). CDR3 protein: CSPDKNYGYTF. CDR3 DNA: TGCAGTCCCGATAAAAACTATGGCTACACCTTC.

A few counts support this clonotype. The rearrangement uses TRBV20-1 and TRBJ1-5; possible D gene TRBD1, 6 bases. The V and J ends lost 3 bases and 0 bases respectively, with 9 bases between them. The germline V gene encodes CDR1 DFQATT and CDR2 SNEGSKA (reference sequence). The CDR3 is made up of 14 amino acids. The CDR3 coding sequence is TGCAGTGCTAGCCGACAGGCTAGCAATCAGCCCCAGCATTTT. Its translation: CSASRQASNQPQHF.

The sample holds a few counts of this clonotype. This sequence joins TRBV27 and TRBJ2-2; 7 bases are shared with TRBD2. CDR3 length equals 13 residues. Germline V CDR1 and CDR2: MNHEY, SMNVEV (reference sequence). V lost 5 bases, J lost 7 bases, and 4 bases stayed unmatched. The CDR3 reads CASSRGGIGELFF. The CDR3 bases are TGTGCCAGCAGTCGGGGAGGGATCGGGGAGCTGTTTTTT.

The chain carries TRBV7-2 and TRBJ2-7, with D perhaps matching TRBD2 (5 bases). The CDR3 has 14 amino acids. Per germline, CDR1 SGHTA and CDR2 FQGNSA. Trimming removed 1 base from V and 3 bases from J, with 10 bases in between. The DNA for the CDR3 is TGTGCCAGCAGCTTAGTTGAGGGTCTCTACGAGCAGTACTTC. Amino acids: CASSLVEGLYEQYF.

This clonotype has just a few counts. The CDR3 coding sequence is TGCGCCAGCAGCAGACAGGGACTAGCAAGCCAAGAGACCCAGTACTTC. Encoded protein: CASSRQGLASQETQYF. V gene TRBV4-1 combines with J gene TRBJ2-5; TRBD2 matches 9 bases. Germline assignment: CDR1 MGHRA and CDR2 YSYEKL. The J segment lost 1 base and the V segment lost 5 bases, leaving 8 bases of the junction unmatched. This CDR3 spans 16 amino acids.